The 18 T cell receptor beta chains reported below all come from one sample, sequenced in a study of T cells in Graves' hyperthyroidism and ophthalmopathy. The source material, RNA transcripts, was used to amplify TCR beta CDR3 regions. The study used the HTBI primer set for a first-round RT-PCR of the TCR CDR3. TCRdb reprocessed the multiplex PCR reads with MiXCR, giving one entry per CDR3 protein. The table includes a few hundred thousand distinct CDR3 sequences, over 12% detected once. Sample: blood. Receptors originate from a woman aged 55-70 years with Graves' ophthalmopathy.

This clonotype was recorded at least ten times. The J gene is TRBJ2-7, the V gene TRBV18; 8 nucleotides line up with TRBD1. Germline V gene data show CDR1 as KGHSH and CDR2 as LQKENI. With 5 bases clipped from V and 2 bases from J, the junction kept 8 bases outside the gene matches. The CDR3 extends over 15 amino acids. The CDR3 DNA sequence: TGTGCCAGCTCAACCGGGACAGGCCCGGCCTACGAGCAGTACTTC. Amino acids: CASSTGTGPAYEQYF. The full variable domain, completed using reference TRBV18 and TRBJ2-7, is NAGVMQNPRHLVRRRGQEARLRCSPMKGHSHVYWYRQLPEEGLKFMVYLQKENIIDESGMPKERFSAEFPKEGPSILRIQQVVRGDSAAYFCASSTGTGPAYEQYFGPGTRLTVT.

V usage is TRBV19 and J usage is TRBJ2-7; TRBD1 aligns across 7 bases. The germline gives CDR1 LNHDA, CDR2 SQIVND (reference sequence). This CDR3 is 12 amino acids long. The ends lost 5 bases at V and 6 bases at J; junction bases unmatched: 4. The CDR3 DNA is TGTGCCAGTAGTCGACAGGGTCGCGAGCAGTACTTC. The encoded protein is CASSRQGREQYF.

This clonotype was seen ten or more times. The chain carries TRBV2 and TRBJ2-1, with 14 bases matching TRBD2. V lost 8 bases and J lost 9; bases outside the gene matches: 9. This CDR3 region has 15 residues. Germline V lookup: CDR1 SNHLY, CDR2 FYNNEI. As DNA, the CDR3 is TGTGCCAGCGGGGATGGGACTAGCGGGAGCTCTGAGCAGTTCTTC. Translated: CASGDGTSGSSEQFF.

The V and J genes are TRBV5-1 and TRBJ2-7, with 9 bases lining up with TRBD2. With 4 bases clipped from V and 9 bases from J, the junction kept 14 bases outside the gene matches. CDR3 length equals 15 residues. Germline V gene sequence: CDR1 SGHRS, CDR2 YFSETQ. The CDR3 here is CASSLASGKGFGQYF. The CDR3 nucleotides read TGCGCCAGCAGCCTGGCTAGCGGGAAGGGGTTCGGGCAGTACTTC.

This clonotype showed up many times. CDR3 sequence reads: CSAKGVAGGSTDTQYF. CDR3 nucleotides: TGCAGTGCTAAAGGTGTCGCAGGGGGGAGCACAGATACGCAGTATTTT. The gene calls are TRBV20-1 and TRBJ2-3, with D possibly matching TRBD1 (7 bases). Germline CDR1 DFQATT, CDR2 SNEGSKA (reference sequence). CDR3 size: 16 residues. Trimming left V 4 bases short and J 0 bases short, with 17 bases between.

This clonotype was seen repeatedly, ten times or more. This sequence joins TRBV2 and TRBJ2-2; D gene unclear. V lost 6 bases and J lost 6, with 8 bases in between. Germline V gives CDR1 SNHLY, CDR2 FYNNEI. This CDR3 is 12 amino acids long. This CDR3 reads CASSSFPGELFF. In nucleotides, the CDR3 is TGTGCCAGCAGCTCCTTTCCCGGGGAGCTGTTTTTT. Complete variable domain (other parts from reference TRBV2 and TRBJ2-2): EPEVTQTPSHQVTQMGQEVILRCVPISNHLYFYWYRQILGQKVEFLVSFYNNEISEKSEIFDDQFSVERPDGSNFTLKIRSTKLEDSAMYFCASSSFPGELFFGEGSRLTVL.

The J gene is TRBJ2-5, the V gene TRBV28; tentative D call: TRBD2 (5 bases). The CDR3 is 14 residues long. Between the trimmed V and J ends, which lost 5 bases and 5 bases, there was a span of 15 bases. Germline V gene lookup returns CDR1 MDHEN and CDR2 SYDVKM. CDR3 nucleotide sequence: TGTGCCAGCAGTCACGTAGAGGGTACGGAGACCCAGTACTTC. Translation: CASSHVEGTETQYF.

V usage is TRBV18 and J usage is TRBJ2-1; 7 nucleotides match TRBD2. This CDR3 has 16 residues. Germline lookup yields CDR1 KGHSH and CDR2 LQKENI. J lost 8 bases, V lost 6 bases, and 16 bases had no gene match. The CDR3 reads CASSLSWERERDEQFF. DNA of the CDR3: TGTGCCAGCTCCCTGAGCTGGGAGCGGGAACGTGATGAGCAGTTCTTC.

Many counts were recorded for this clonotype. This sequence joins TRBV20-1 and TRBJ2-1; 7 nucleotides align to TRBD2. Germline trimming cut 1 base from V and 4 bases from J; bases unmatched to any gene: 7. The germline CDR1 and CDR2 sequences are DFQATT and SNEGSKA (reference sequence). The CDR3 contains 15 residues. This CDR3 is CSARAVREPYNEQFF. CDR3 nucleotides: TGCAGTGCTAGAGCGGTGCGGGAGCCGTACAATGAGCAGTTCTTC.

This clonotype was counted only a few times. V usage is TRBV19 and J usage is TRBJ2-1, with D unresolved. The V gene lost 4 bases and the J gene lost 9 bases, with 22 bases spanning the gap. The germline V gene has CDR1 LNHDA and CDR2 SQIVND (reference sequence). This CDR3 is built from 16 residues. The CDR3 protein is CASSKDSSVLSVEQFF. The CDR3 DNA is TGTGCCAGTAGTAAGGATTCTAGTGTCCTCTCGGTTGAGCAGTTCTTC.

The table lists this clonotype with a few counts. CDR3 nucleotides: TGTGCCAGCAGCCTAACCCGTCTGGCGGGAGTTCTCGTCAATGAGCAGTTCTTC. Its translation is CASSLTRLAGVLVNEQFF. V is TRBV7-9 and J is TRBJ2-1; TRBD2 aligns across 7 bases. The V segment lost 5 bases and the J segment 6 bases; nucleotides outside the gene matches: 19. The V gene's germline CDR1 is SEHNR and CDR2 FQNEAQ (reference sequence). This CDR3 comprises 18 residues. The full variable domain, rest sourced from reference TRBV7-9 and TRBJ2-1, is DTGVSQNPRHKITKRGQNVTFRCDPISEHNRLYWYRQTLGQGPEFLTYFQNEAQLEKSRLLSDRFSAERPKGSFSTLEIQRTEQGDSAMYLCASSLTRLAGVLVNEQFFGPGTRLTVL.

This clonotype has a count of ten or more. The chain joins TRBV20-1 to TRBJ2-1, with 9 bases that match TRBD2. Trimming at V came to 1 base and at J to 2 bases, leaving 6 bases not matched to a gene. The CDR3 is 16 residues long. Germline CDR1 and CDR2: DFQATT and SNEGSKA (reference sequence). In DNA form, the CDR3 reads TGCAGTGCTAGAGGGGCTAGCGGGGTGACCTACAATGAGCAGTTCTTC. This sequence encodes CSARGASGVTYNEQFF.

The gene calls are TRBV15 and TRBJ2-7, with D possibly being TRBD2 (6 bases). The germline CDR1 and CDR2 sequences are LNHNV and YYDKDF (reference sequence). Trimming cost V 1 base and J 6 bases, with 10 bases left between them. The CDR3 is made up of 13 amino acids. This CDR3 is CATSRVRGGEQYF. The CDR3, as DNA: TGTGCCACCAGCAGAGTCCGGGGAGGCGAGCAGTACTTC.

This clonotype was seen at least ten times. The J gene is TRBJ2-7, the V gene TRBV7-9; the match to TRBD1 covers 7 bases. Germline V gene sequence: CDR1 SEHNR, CDR2 FQNEAQ (reference sequence). V lost 5 bases, J lost 6 bases, and 13 bases stayed unmatched. The CDR3 has 15 residues. This chain's CDR3 is CASSLLGQFSFEQYF. The CDR3 DNA follows: TGTGCCAGCAGCCTACTGGGACAGTTCAGTTTCGAGCAGTACTTC.

This clonotype has more than one count but fewer than ten. The chain links TRBV19 to TRBJ2-1; 10 positions agree with TRBD1. Germline V gene sequence: CDR1 LNHDA, CDR2 SQIVND (reference sequence). CDR3 length equals 16 residues. V shed 4 bases and J 7 bases; nucleotides not matched to a gene: 10. CDR3 amino acids: CASSNLQGQGSNEQFF. In nucleotides, the CDR3 is TGTGCCAGTAGTAACCTCCAGGGACAGGGGTCGAATGAGCAGTTCTTC. The complete variable domain, with remaining parts taken from reference TRBV19 and TRBJ2-1, reads DGGITQSPKYLFRKEGQNVTLSCEQNLNHDAMYWYRQDPGQGLRLIYYSQIVNDFQKGDIAEGYSVSREKKESFPLTVTSAQKNPTAFYLCASSNLQGQGSNEQFFGPGTRLTVL.

The rearrangement joins TRBV6-2 or TRBV6-3 to TRBJ2-1, with D perhaps TRBD1 (5 bases). Germline V gene lookup returns CDR1 MNHEY and CDR2 SVGEGT. The CDR3 has 11 residues. Trimming cost V 6 bases and J 10 bases, with 10 bases left between them. CDR3 nucleotides: TGTGCCAGCAGCGGACAATGGGAGCAGTTCTTC. The encoded protein is CASSGQWEQFF.

Comment on this clonotype: A read error may be the cause here, since a much bigger clone is one base away. This chain joins TRBV7-8 and TRBJ2-2; D perhaps matches TRBD2 (6 bases). The ends were cut back, 2 bases at V and 1 base at J, with 20 bases in the middle. Germline lookup yields CDR1 SGHVS and CDR2 FQNEAQ. This CDR3 has 19 amino acids. The CDR3 DNA reads TGTGCCAGCAGCTTAAAGCAGGAGGGCATTGGGAGGAACACCGGGGAGCTGTTTTTT. It specifies CASSLKQEGIGRNTGELFF.

In its sample, this clonotype was seen many times. The chain couples TRBV20-1 to TRBJ2-3; TRBD2 aligns across 7 bases. The CDR3 has 13 amino acids. CDR1 and CDR2 (germline): DFQATT, SNEGSKA (reference sequence). V trimming: 5 bases; J trimming: 6 bases; junction bases outside the gene matches: 8. CDR3 coding DNA: TGCAGTGCTCCGGCGGGAGTCATGGATACGCAGTATTTT. As protein: CSAPAGVMDTQYF.